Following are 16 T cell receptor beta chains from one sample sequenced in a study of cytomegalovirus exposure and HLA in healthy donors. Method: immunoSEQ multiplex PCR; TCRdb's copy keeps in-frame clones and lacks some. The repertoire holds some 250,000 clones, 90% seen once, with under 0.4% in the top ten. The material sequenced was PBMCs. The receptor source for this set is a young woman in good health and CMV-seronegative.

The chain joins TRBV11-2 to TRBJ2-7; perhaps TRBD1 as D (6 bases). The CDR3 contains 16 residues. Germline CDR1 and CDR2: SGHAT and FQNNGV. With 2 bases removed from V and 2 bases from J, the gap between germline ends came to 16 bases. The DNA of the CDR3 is TGTGCCAGCAGCTTAATTTCCCGGACAGTCACCTACGAGCAGTACTTC. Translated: CASSLISRTVTYEQYF. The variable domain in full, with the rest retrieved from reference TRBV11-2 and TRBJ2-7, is EAGVAQSPRYKIIEKRQSVAFWCNPISGHATLYWYQQILGQGPKLLIQFQNNGVVDDSQLPKDRFSAERLKGVDSTLKIQPAKLEDSAVYLCASSLISRTVTYEQYFGPGTRLTVT.

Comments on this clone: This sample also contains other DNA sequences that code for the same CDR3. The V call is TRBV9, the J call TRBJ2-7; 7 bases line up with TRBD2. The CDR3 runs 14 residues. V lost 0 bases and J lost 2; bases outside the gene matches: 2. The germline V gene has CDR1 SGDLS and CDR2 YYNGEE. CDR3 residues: CASSVAAGTYEQYF. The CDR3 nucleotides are TGTGCCAGCAGCGTAGCAGCGGGGACCTACGAGCAGTACTTC.

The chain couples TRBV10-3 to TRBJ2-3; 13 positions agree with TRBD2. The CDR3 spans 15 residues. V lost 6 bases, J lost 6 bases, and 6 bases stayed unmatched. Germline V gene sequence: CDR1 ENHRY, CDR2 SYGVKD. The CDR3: CAIRALAGGSDTQYF. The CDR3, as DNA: TGTGCCATCAGAGCACTAGCGGGGGGGTCGGATACGCAGTATTTT.

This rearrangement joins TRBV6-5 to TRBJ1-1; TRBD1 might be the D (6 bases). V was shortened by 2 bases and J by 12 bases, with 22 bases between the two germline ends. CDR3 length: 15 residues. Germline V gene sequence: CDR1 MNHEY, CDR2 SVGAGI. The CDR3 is CASSYRGGQGELTFF. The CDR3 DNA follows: TGTGCCAGCAGTTACCGTGGGGGCCAGGGTGAGCTTACTTTCTTT.

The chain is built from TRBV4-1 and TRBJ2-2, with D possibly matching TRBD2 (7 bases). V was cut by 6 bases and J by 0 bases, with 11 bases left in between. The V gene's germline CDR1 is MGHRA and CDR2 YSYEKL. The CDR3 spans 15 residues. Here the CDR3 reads CASRSGTPNTGELFF. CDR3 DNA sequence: TGCGCCAGCAGGAGCGGGACACCGAACACCGGGGAGCTGTTTTTT.

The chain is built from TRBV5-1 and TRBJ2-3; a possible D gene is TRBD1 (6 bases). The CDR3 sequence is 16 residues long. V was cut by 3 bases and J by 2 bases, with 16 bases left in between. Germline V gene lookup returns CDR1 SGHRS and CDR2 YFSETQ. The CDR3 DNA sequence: TGCGCCAGCAGCTCCAAGACAGGCATTTACACAGATACGCAGTATTTT. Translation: CASSSKTGIYTDTQYF.

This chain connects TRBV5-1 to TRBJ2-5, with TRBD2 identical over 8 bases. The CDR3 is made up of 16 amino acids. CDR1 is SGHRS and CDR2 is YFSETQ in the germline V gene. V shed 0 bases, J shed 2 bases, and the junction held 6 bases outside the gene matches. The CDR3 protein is CASSLAGTRGQETQYF. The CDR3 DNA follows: TGCGCCAGCAGCTTGGCCGGGACTAGAGGACAAGAGACCCAGTACTTC.

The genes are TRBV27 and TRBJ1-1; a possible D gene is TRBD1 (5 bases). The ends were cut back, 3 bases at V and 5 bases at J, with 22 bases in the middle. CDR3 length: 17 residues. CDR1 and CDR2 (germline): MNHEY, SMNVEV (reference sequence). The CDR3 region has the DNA TGTGCCAGCAGTTTCTCGTTTTACGGGGGTTTGGTTACTGAAGCTTTCTTT. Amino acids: CASSFSFYGGLVTEAFF.

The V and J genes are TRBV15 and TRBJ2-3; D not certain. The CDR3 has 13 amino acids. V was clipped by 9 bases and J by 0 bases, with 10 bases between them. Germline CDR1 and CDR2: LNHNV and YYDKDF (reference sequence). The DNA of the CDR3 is TGTGCCACGTCAGTGATTAGCACAGATACGCAGTATTTT. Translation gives CATSVISTDTQYF.

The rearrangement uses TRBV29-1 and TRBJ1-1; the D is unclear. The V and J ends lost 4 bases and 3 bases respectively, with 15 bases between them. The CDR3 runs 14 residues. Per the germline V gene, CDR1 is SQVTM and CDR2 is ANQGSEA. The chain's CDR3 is CSVVPSGGHTEAFF. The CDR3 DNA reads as TGCAGCGTTGTGCCAAGCGGAGGGCACACTGAAGCTTTCTTT.

CDR3 in amino acids: CASSPPDGGQYV. CDR3 coding DNA: TGCGCCAGCAGCCCCCCCGATGGTGGGCAGTACGTC. V usage is TRBV23-1 and J usage is TRBJ2-7; D ambiguous. TRBV23-1 is an ORF, and what it does is uncertain. The ends were cut back, 6 bases at V and 9 bases at J, with 15 bases in the middle. CDR3 length: 12 amino acids.

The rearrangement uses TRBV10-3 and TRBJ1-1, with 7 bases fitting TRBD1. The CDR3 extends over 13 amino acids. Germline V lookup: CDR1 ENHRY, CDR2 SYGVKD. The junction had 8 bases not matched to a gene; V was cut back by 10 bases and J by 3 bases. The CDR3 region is CATLRGADTEAFF. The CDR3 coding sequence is TGTGCCACCCTCAGGGGGGCAGACACTGAAGCTTTCTTT.

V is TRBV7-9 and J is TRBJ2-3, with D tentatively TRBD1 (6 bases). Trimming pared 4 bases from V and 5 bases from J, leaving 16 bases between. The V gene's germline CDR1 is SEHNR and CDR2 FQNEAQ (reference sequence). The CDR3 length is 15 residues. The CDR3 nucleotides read TGTGCCAGCAGCTGGACAGAAGGGGTTGGAGATACGCAGTATTTT. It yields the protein CASSWTEGVGDTQYF.

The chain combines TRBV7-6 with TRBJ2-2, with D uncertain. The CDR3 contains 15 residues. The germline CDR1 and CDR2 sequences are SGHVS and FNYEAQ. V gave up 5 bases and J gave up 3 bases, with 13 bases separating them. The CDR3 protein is CASSPSRWDTGELFF. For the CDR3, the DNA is TGTGCCAGCAGCCCCTCCAGGTGGGACACCGGGGAGCTGTTTTTT.

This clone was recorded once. This CDR3 is CASSLMGGFPDTQYF. The CDR3 DNA sequence: TGCGCCAGCAGCTTGATGGGGGGGTTTCCAGATACGCAGTATTTT. The gene calls are TRBV5-1 and TRBJ2-3, with 7 nucleotides matching TRBD2. This CDR3 is built from 15 residues. Germline lookup yields CDR1 SGHRS and CDR2 YFSETQ. Germline trimming cut 1 base from V and 4 bases from J; bases unmatched to any gene: 6.

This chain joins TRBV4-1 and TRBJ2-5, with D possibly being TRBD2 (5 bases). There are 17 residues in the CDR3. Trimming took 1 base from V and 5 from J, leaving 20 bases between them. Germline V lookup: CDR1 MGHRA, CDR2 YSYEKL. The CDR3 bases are TGCGCCAGCAGCCAAGGGTCCCTAGCTTCTCACGTGGAGACCCAGTACTTC. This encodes CASSQGSLASHVETQYF.